This is a list of T cell receptor beta chains from one sample in a study of human T cells and chemical hapten exposure. TCRdb passed the RACE reads through MiXCR, listing each CDR3 protein once. The sample lists 70,000 to 95,000 distinct CDR3 sequences, 6% to 8.5% occurring once. The sequencing here drew on whole blood, taken in connection with sensitization to the hapten diphenylcyclopropenone (DPC). These TCRs come from a woman younger than 45 with alopecia areata. Some clones in this sample may be carry-over from other donors' samples. The CDR3 runs from the conserved cysteine through the conserved F or W. A D gene is named only where the DNA matches it firmly. Some rows mark clone size as missing; the rest say once, few, many or name a class of expanded clone.

j_call d_call clone_size v_call cdr3_aa cdr3_nt
TRBJ1-2 - - TRBV4-1 CASSQDNVYQRNYGYTF TGCGCCAGCAGCCAGGACAACGTCTACCAAAGGAACTATGGCTACACCTTC
TRBJ2-7 TRBD1 many TRBV15 CATSRDRSSYEQYF TGTGCCACCAGCAGGGACAGGAGCTCCTACGAGCAGTACTTC
TRBJ1-5 - few TRBV30 CACQTKGVDQPQHF TGTGCCTGCCAAACAAAGGGGGTAGATCAGCCCCAGCATTTT
TRBJ2-1 - many TRBV7-3 CASSPSAVNEQFF TGTGCCAGCAGCCCCTCCGCCGTCAATGAGCAGTTCTTC
TRBJ1-1 - many TRBV20-1 CSANSGINTEAFF TGCAGTGCAAATAGTGGTATAAACACTGAAGCTTTCTTT
TRBJ1-2 TRBD1 many TRBV5-5 CASSLVPGQGNYGYTF TGTGCCAGCAGCTTGGTACCGGGACAGGGAAACTATGGCTACACCTTC
TRBJ2-1 TRBD1 many TRBV2 CASSIGQGMRNEQFF TGTGCCAGCAGCATAGGACAGGGGATGAGAAATGAGCAGTTCTTC
TRBJ1-2 TRBD1 many TRBV6-6 CASSVDRGQFYGYTF TGTGCCAGCAGTGTGGACAGGGGGCAGTTCTATGGCTACACCTTC
TRBJ1-1 - few TRBV29-1 CSAQLIGTEAFF TGCAGCGCCCAACTGATTGGCACTGAAGCTTTCTTT
TRBJ1-1 - - TRBV30 CAAGLPMNTEAFF TGTGCTGCGGGACTGCCCATGAACACTGAAGCTTTCTTT